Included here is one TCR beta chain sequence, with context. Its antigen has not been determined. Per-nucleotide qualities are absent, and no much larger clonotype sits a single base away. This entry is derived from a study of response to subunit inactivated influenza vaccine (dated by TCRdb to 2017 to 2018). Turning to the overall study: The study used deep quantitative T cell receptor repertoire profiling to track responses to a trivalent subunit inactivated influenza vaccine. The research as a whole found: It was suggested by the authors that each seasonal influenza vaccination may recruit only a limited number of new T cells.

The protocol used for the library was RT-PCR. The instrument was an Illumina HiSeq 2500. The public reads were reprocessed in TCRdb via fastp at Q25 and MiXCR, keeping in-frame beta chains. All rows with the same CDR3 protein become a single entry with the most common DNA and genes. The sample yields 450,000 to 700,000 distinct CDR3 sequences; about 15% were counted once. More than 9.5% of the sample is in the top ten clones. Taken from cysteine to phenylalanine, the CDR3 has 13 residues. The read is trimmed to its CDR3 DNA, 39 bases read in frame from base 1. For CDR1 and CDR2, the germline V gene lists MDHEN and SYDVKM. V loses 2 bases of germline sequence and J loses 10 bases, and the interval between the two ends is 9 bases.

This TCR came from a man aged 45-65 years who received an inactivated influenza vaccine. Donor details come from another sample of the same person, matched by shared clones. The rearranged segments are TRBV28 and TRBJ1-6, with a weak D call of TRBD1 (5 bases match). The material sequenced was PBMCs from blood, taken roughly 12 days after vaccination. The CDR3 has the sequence CASSLAGLSPLHF. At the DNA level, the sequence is TGTGCCAGCAGTTTAGCGGGGCTCTCACCCCTCCACTTT. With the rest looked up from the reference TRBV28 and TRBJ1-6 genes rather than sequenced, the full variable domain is DVKVTQSSRYLVKRTGEKVFLECVQDMDHENMFWYRQDPGLGLRLIYFSYDVKMKEKGDIPEGYSVSREKKERFSLILESASTNQTSMYLCASSLAGLSPLHFGNGTRLTVT.